This T cell receptor beta chain is drawn from a study of T cells in Graves' hyperthyroidism and ophthalmopathy (dated by TCRdb to the late 2010s). Looking at the study overall: Peripheral blood was sampled at the time of initial diagnosis, prior to any treatment. TCR V-J signatures able to tell the groups apart were searched for in a discovery cohort of 90 to 100 patients, of whom roughly 42 had Graves' ophthalmopathy and roughly 57 had stable Graves' hyperthyroidism. An independent validation cohort of under 20 hyperthyroidism patients and about 15 patients who later progressed to ophthalmopathy tested prospective prediction of ophthalmopathy. The 95 to 100 discovery patients were randomly divided into training and test sets at a 7:3 ratio. Thyroid tissue and blood T-cell repertoires from more than 5 Graves' hyperthyroidism patients were also compared in the study. After sampling, hyperthyroidism patients received methimazole starting at 30 mg daily, and ophthalmopathy patients received high-dose intravenous methylprednisolone. TCR Vbeta CDR3 sequencing of around 130 peripheral blood samples (over 40 ophthalmopathy, 75 hyperthyroidism and approximately 17 progressor patients) is reported in the paper.

For CDR1 and CDR2, the germline V gene lists MDHEN and SYDVKM. The CDR3, cysteine through phenylalanine, is 17 amino acids long. Kept here is only the CDR3 DNA, which spans 51 bases and is read in frame from base 1. Trimming leaves V shorter by 3 bases and J shorter by 4 bases, with the junction holding 11 bases beyond the gene matches. This clonotype was recorded many times. Its target antigen remains unknown. Base quality data are lacking; no much larger clone is found one base away. Ophthalmopathy patients had moderately to severely active disease, with a Clinical Activity Score of 3 or more, a NOSPECS grade of 4 or more, and a disease duration of less than 3 months. Patients with uncontrolled infections, other autoimmune diseases, pregnancy or lactation were excluded. Diagnoses relied on clinical symptoms, serum thyroxine and TRAb, thyroid ultrasound and orbital computed tomography. Ficoll-Paque density gradient centrifugation was used to isolate PBMCs from around 10 ml of fresh peripheral blood. Total RNA was extracted with Trizol reagent, and quality was checked on an Agilent 2100 Bioanalyzer.

Amplification of TCR beta CDR3 regions was carried out from RNA transcripts. The TCR CDR3 was subjected to a first round of RT-PCR using the HTBI primer set and the Qiagen OneStep RT-PCR kit. A second multiplex PCR round built the libraries, followed by size selection and purification. Paired-end sequencing of the libraries was performed with 100 bp reads on an Illumina HiSeq2000. The authors processed their data as follows. SOAPnuke was used to process the raw data, with reads discarded if the reads contained adapters or uncalled bases, had a mean Phred below 15, or lacked an exact constant-primer or identifier match. High-quality paired reads were merged with COPE v1.2.5, and unique nucleotide sequences were defined as clonotypes. MiTCR v1.1 was used to align the clonotypes against IMGT TRBV, TRBD and TRBJ reference segments. The analysis was restricted to V-J combinations with a frequency above 0.0001, which together covered approximately 99% of the repertoires. A TCS score was defined as the ratio between F50 (clonal expansion) and ExV (chaos), using BLOSUM62-based TCRdist between CDR3 peptides within each V-J. Welch's t-statistics and random forest reduced 500 to 550 V-J features to about 13, which were used in a naive Bayes classifier (R e1071). The Morisita-Horn index was used to measure how similar the thyroid and blood repertoires were. TCRdb cleaned the public reads at Q25 with fastp, built clones with MiXCR and kept in-frame beta chains. Identical CDR3 proteins give one entry, which carries the most common genes and DNA. The V and J calls were determined by TCRdb, not by the authors. This sample holds approximately 600,000 distinct CDR3 sequences; roughly 14% were observed only once. About 4% of the sample belongs to the ten largest clones.

On the study overall, not on this receptor specifically: Most expanded thyroid clonotypes (frequency above 0.001) were also detected in blood, a finding suggesting that blood repertoires may reflect thyroid immune responses. A model built on a 13 V-J signature distinguished ophthalmopathy from stable hyperthyroidism, reaching about 88% sensitivity and around 81% specificity in cross-validation and 80%/75% in testing. Sample size was not statistically predetermined, and blinding of investigators to group allocation was not performed. In validation, the model predicted progression to ophthalmopathy a median of about 5.9 months before onset, with about 71% sensitivity and about 75% specificity.

The specimen was blood. The receptor comes from a woman aged 40 to 50 with Graves' ophthalmopathy. The rearrangement combines TRBV28 with TRBJ2-2; TRBD1 aligns with 7 central bases. The nucleotides are TGTGCCAGCAGTTTTTTGCCCGGGACAGCTCTCACCGGGGAGCTGTTTTTT. It translates as CASSFLPGTALTGELFF.